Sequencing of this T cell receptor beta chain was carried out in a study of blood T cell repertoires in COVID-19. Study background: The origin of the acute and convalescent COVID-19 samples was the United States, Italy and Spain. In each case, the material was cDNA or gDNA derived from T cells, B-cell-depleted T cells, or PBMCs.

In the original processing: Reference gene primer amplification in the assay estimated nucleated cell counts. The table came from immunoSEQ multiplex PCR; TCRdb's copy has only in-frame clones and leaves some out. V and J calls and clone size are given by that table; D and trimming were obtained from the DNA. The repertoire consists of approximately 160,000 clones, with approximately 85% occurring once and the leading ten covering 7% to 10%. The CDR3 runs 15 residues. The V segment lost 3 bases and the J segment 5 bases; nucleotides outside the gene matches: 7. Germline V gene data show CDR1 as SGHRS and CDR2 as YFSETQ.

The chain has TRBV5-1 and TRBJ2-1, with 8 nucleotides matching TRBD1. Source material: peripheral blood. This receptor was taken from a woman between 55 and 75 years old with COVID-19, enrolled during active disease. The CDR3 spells CASSSSGGAHNEQFF. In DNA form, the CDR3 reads TGCGCCAGCAGCTCTTCAGGGGGCGCTCACAATGAGCAGTTCTTC.